The 6 T cell receptor beta chains reported below all come from one sample, sequenced in a study of monozygotic twins with inflammatory bowel disease. TCRdb re-called the 5' RACE reads and shows each CDR3 protein once, DNA omitted. The table counts some 210,000 distinct CDR3 sequences; around 1.5% lies in the top ten. The material sequenced was blood. The receptors originated from a human donor with ulcerative colitis or Crohn's disease, or a healthy co-twin of an affected twin (not recorded which).

By frequency, this clonotype is medium-sized. The rearrangement links TRBV7-8 to TRBJ1-5; lacking DNA, the TRBD1 call made by TCRdb goes unchecked. The germline V gene has CDR1 SGHVS and CDR2 FQNEAQ. CDR3 length: 16 amino acids. The CDR3 reads CASSLWTLYSNQPQHF.

This chain links TRBV23-1 with TRBJ1-4; TCRdb returns TRBD1, unconfirmable since there is no DNA. TRBV23-1 is an ORF, and what it does is uncertain. The length of the CDR3 is 16 residues. CDR3 loop: CASSHPDRATNEKLFF.

This chain joins TRBV20-1 and TRBJ2-5; TCRdb designates TRBD2, a call that cannot be tested without DNA. In germline, CDR1 is DFQATT, CDR2 SNEGSKA (reference sequence). CDR3 length equals 15 residues. This chain's CDR3 is CSARDWGLVGETQYF.

The chain carries TRBV20-1 and TRBJ1-6; no DNA is available, so the TRBD1 call from TCRdb remains unchecked. Germline V lookup: CDR1 DFQATT, CDR2 SNEGSKA (reference sequence). There are 15 residues in the CDR3. The CDR3 sequence: CSARKRDRGRSPLHF.

CDR3: CASSLVDRASTDTQYF. The rearrangement uses TRBV7-2 and TRBJ2-3; TCRdb names TRBD1, which stays unverified in the absence of DNA. The V gene's germline CDR1 is SGHTA and CDR2 FQGNSA. CDR3 length equals 16 residues.

The V gene is TRBV12-3 or TRBV12-4, the J gene TRBJ1-2; TCRdb designates TRBD1, a call that cannot be tested without DNA. CDR3 size: 15 residues. The CDR3 protein is CASSLAGAVNYGYTF.